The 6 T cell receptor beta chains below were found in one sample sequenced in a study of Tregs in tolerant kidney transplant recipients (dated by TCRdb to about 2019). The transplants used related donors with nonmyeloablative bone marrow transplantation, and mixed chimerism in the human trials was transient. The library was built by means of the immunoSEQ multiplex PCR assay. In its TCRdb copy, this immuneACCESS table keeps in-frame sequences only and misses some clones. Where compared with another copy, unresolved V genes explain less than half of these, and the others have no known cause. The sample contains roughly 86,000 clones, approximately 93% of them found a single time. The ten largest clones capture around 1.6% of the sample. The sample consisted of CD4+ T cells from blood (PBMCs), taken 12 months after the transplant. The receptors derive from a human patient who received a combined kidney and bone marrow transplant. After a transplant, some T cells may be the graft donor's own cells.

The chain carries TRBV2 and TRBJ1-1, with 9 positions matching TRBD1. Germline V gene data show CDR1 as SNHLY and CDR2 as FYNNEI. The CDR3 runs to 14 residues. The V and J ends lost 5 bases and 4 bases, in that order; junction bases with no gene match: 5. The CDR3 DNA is TGTGCCAGCAGTTCACAGGGGGCTGGCACTGAAGCTTTCTTT. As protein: CASSSQGAGTEAFF.

The CDR3 is CASSYWDDRGNTEAFF. The DNA for the CDR3 is TGTGCCAGCAGTTACTGGGATGACAGGGGGAACACTGAAGCTTTCTTT. The chain is built from TRBV6-5 and TRBJ1-1, with 8 bases aligning to TRBD1. Germline V gene lookup returns CDR1 MNHEY and CDR2 SVGAGI. V shed 1 base, J shed 1 base, and the junction held 5 bases outside the gene matches. This CDR3 comprises 16 residues.

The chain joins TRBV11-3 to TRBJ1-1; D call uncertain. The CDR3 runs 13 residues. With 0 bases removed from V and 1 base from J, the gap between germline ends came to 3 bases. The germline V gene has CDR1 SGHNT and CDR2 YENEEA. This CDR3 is CASSLDRNTEAFF. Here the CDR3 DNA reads TGTGCCAGCAGCTTAGACAGGAACACTGAAGCTTTCTTT. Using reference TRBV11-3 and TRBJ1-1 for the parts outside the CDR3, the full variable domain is EAGVVQSPRYKIIEKKQPVAFWCNPISGHNTLYWYLQNLGQGPELLIRYENEEAVDDSQLPKDRFSAERLKGVDSTLKIQPAELGDSAVYLCASSLDRNTEAFFGQGTRLTVV.

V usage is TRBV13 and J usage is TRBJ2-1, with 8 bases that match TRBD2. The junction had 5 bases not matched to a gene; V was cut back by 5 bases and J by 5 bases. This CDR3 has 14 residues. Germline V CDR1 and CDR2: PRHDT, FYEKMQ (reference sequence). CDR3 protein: CASSGTRFDNEQFF. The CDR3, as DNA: TGTGCCAGCAGCGGGACTAGGTTTGACAATGAGCAGTTCTTC.

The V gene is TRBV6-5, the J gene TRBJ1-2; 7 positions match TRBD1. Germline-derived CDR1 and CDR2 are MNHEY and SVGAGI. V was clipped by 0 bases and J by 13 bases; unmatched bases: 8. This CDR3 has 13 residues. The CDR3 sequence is CASSYSTGEYITF. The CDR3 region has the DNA TGTGCCAGCAGTTACTCCACAGGGGAGTATATCACCTTC.

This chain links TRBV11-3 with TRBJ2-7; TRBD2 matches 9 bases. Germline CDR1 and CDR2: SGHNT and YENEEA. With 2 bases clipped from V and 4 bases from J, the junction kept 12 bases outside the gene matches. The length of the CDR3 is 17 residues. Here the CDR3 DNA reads TGTGCCAGCAGCTTATCGGGACCAGCGGGAGGACCATACGAGCAGTACTTC. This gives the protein CASSLSGPAGGPYEQYF.